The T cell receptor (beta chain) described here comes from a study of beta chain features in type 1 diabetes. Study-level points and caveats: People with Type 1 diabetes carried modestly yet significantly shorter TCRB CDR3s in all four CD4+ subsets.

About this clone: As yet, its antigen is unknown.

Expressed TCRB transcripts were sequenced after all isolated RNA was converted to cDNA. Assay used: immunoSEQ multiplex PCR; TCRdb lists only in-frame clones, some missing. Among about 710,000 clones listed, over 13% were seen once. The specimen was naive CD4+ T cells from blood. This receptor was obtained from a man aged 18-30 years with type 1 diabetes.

The CDR3 here is CASSPPGLAGGNEQFF. CDR3 DNA sequence: TGTGCCAGCAGCCCCCCGGGACTAGCGGGAGGCAATGAGCAGTTCTTC. The chain carries TRBV11-2 and TRBJ2-1; 15 nucleotides agree with TRBD2. Germline values: CDR1 SGHAT, CDR2 FQNNGV. The J segment lost 6 bases and the V segment lost 5 bases, leaving 5 bases of the junction unmatched. The CDR3 covers 16 residues.